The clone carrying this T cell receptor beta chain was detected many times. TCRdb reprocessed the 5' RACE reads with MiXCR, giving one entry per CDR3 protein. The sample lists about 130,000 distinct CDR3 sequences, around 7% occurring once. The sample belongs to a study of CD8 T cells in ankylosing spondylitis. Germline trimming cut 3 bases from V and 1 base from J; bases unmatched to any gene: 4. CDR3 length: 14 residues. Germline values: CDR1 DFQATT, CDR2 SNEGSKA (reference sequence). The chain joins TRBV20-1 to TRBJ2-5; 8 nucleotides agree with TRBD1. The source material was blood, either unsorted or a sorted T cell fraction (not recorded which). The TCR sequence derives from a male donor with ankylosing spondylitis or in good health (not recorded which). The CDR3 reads CSARGTGFQETQYF. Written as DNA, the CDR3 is TGCAGTGCTAGGGGGACAGGTTTCCAAGAGACCCAGTACTTC.